The present T cell receptor (beta chain) was sequenced within a study of control samples from healthy donors and cancer patients. Germline V gives CDR1 SQVTM, CDR2 ANQGSEA. Trimming cost V 3 bases and J 4 bases, with 9 bases left between them. The CDR3 length is 12 residues. Here immunoSEQ multiplex PCR was the method, and the copy in TCRdb shows in-frame clones only, minus some. The table records tens of thousands of clones, over 65% of them present only once. The sample consisted of PBMCs. This clonotype was sampled from a woman between 50 and 59 years old with lung cancer. The J gene is TRBJ1-2, the V gene TRBV29-1; tentative D call: TRBD1 (6 bases). CDR3 protein: CSVDATGYGYTF. The CDR3 coding sequence is TGCAGCGTTGATGCGACAGGCTATGGCTACACCTTC.